The T cell receptor beta chain under discussion was sequenced for a study of blood T cell repertoires in COVID-19. Study information: Nucleic acid was either cDNA or gDNA, and it came from T cells, B-cell-depleted T cells, or PBMCs.

The authors' processing: By means of reference gene primer amplification, nucleated cell counts were estimated. Clones were sequenced by immunoSEQ multiplex PCR, and TCRdb holds only the in-frame ones, with some missing. V and J calls and clone size come straight from that table; D and trimming were deduced from the DNA. This repertoire shows 390,000 or so clones, around 83% found once; its top ten account for about 5.4%. Participants were aged about 18 to 90 years, lived in over 20 US areas, and enrolled virtually. Which cohort a participant joined came from the clinical history participants gave. Sequenced material: PBMCs or T cells enriched from blood (not recorded which). The clonotype was recovered from a woman aged 45-65 years who had recovered from COVID-19.

CDR3: CASSISANEQFF. The CDR3 DNA sequence: TGCGCCAGCAGTATAAGCGCCAATGAGCAGTTCTTC. The chain links TRBV5-1 to TRBJ2-1; no clear D. The CDR3 contains 12 residues. Between the trimmed V and J ends, which lost 5 bases and 6 bases, there was a span of 9 bases. From germline, CDR1 is SGHRS and CDR2 YFSETQ.